This T cell receptor beta chain was captured by sequencing in a study of shared clonotypes between healthy human individuals. Whole-study context: Each donor contributed plates that comprised three CD4 naive, three CD4 memory, two CD8 naive and one CD8 memory. Study findings and constraints: Naive subsets generally had larger estimated richness than memory subsets. Generation probabilities were higher for clonotypes shared across all four sorted-subset donors than for unshared ones.

V lost 5 bases to trimming and J lost 4 bases, with 11 bases between them. This CDR3 has 13 residues. The germline gives CDR1 MDHEN, CDR2 SYDVKM. Genomic DNA per cell subset filled all wells of several immunoSEQ plates. TCRdb's table, derived via immunoSEQ multiplex PCR, lists solely in-frame clones and lacks some. The sample contains 2 million to 2.5 million clones, roughly 91% of which appear only once. CD45RO-negative, CCR7-selected cells formed the naive CD8 fraction, which excluded terminally differentiated effector memory CD45RA+ cells. This clone was seen once. Its antigen is as yet unknown. The chain carries TRBV28 and TRBJ1-2; maybe TRBD1 (6 bases). Sequencing was carried out using naive CD8+ T cells from PBMCs. The clonotype was recovered from a man between 18 and 35 years old in good health. Some clones in this sample may be carry-over from other donors' samples. CDR3 sequence reads: CASSRTVIYGYTF. The CDR3 nucleotides read TGTGCCAGCAGTCGGACAGTGATCTATGGCTACACCTTC.